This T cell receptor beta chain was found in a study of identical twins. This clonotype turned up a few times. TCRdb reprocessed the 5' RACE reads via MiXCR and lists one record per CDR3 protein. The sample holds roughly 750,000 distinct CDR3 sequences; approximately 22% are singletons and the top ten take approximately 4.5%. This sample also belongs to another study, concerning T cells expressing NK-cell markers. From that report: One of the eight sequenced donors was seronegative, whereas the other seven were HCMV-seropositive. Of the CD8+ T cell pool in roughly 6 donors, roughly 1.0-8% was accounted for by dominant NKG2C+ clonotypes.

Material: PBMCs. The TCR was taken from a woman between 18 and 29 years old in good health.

The CDR3 DNA is TGCAGTGCTAGGCGACCACAGGGGTTTGGAGAGACCCAGTACTTC. This encodes CSARRPQGFGETQYF. This chain links TRBV20-1 with TRBJ2-5, with 7 bases identical to TRBD1. J gave up 4 bases and V 3 bases, and 11 bases lay outside the gene matches. This CDR3 has 15 residues. Germline V gene sequence: CDR1 DFQATT, CDR2 SNEGSKA (reference sequence).